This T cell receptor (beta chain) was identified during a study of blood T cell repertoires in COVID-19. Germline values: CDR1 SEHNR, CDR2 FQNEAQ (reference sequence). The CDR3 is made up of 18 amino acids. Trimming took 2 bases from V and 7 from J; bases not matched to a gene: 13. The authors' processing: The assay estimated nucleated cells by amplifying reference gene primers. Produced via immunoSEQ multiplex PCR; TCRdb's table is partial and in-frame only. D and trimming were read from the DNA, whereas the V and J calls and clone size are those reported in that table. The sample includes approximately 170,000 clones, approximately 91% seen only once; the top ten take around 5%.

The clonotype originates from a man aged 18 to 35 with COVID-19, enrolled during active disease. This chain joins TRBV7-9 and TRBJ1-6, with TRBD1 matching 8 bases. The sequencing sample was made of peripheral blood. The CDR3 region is CASSLIGGQQGENSPLHF. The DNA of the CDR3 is TGTGCCAGCAGCTTAATAGGGGGACAACAGGGGGAGAATTCACCCCTCCACTTT. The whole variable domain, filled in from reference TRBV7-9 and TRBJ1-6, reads DTGVSQNPRHKITKRGQNVTFRCDPISEHNRLYWYRQTLGQGPEFLTYFQNEAQLEKSRLLSDRFSAERPKGSFSTLEIQRTEQGDSAMYLCASSLIGGQQGENSPLHFGNGTRLTVT.